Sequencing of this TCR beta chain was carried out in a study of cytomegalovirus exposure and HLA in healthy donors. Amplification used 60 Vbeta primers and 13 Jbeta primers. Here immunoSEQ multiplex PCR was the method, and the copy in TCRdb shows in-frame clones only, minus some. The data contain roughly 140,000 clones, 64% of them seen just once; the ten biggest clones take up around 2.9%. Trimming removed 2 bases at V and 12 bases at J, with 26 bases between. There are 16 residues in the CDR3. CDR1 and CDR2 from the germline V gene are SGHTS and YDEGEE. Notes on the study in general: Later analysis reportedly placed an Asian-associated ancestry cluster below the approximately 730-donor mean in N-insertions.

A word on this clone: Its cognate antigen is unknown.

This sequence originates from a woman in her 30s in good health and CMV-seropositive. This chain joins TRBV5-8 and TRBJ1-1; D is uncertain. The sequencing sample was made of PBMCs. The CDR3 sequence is CASSFTHASTPKQTFF. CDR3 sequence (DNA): TGTGCCAGCAGCTTTACTCATGCGTCTACCCCAAAACAGACTTTCTTT. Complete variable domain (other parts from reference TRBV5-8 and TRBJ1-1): EAGVTQSPTHLIKTRGQQATLRCSPISGHTSVYWYQQALGLGLQFLLWYDEGEERNRGNFPPRFSGRQFPNYSSELNVNALELEDSALYLCASSFTHASTPKQTFFGQGTRLTVV.